The entry that follows covers one T cell receptor beta chain sequence. Some clones are missing from TCRdb's copy, which holds only in-frame ones; the method was immunoSEQ multiplex PCR. Of 75,000 to 100,000 clones listed, around 86% are singletons. This record belongs to a study of OX40 agonist ivuxolimab in advanced cancers. About the study: Patients received ivuxolimab, an agonistic anti-OX40 (CD134) antibody.

Germline trimming cut 5 bases from V and 8 bases from J; bases unmatched to any gene: 3. The CDR3 is 12 amino acids. CDR1 is MNHEY and CDR2 is SVGAGI in the germline V gene. The gene calls are TRBV6-5 and TRBJ1-2; 9 nucleotides match TRBD1. The TCR comes from an adult with an advanced solid tumor such as melanoma, head and neck, liver or kidney cancer. This material consisted of CD4+ or CD8+ T cells sorted from blood, taken in a trial of the OX40 agonist ivuxolimab. The CDR3: CASSPGTGGYTF. The CDR3 DNA sequence: TGTGCCAGCAGTCCCGGGACAGGGGGCTACACCTTC.